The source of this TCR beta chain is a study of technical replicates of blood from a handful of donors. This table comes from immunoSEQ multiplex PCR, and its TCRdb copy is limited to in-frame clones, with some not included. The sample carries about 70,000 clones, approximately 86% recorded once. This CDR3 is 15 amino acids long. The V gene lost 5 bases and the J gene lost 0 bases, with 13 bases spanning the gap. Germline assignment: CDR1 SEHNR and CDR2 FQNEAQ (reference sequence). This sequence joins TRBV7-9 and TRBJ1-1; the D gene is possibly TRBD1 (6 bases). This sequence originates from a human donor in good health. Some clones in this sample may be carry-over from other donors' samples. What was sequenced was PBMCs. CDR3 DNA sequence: TGTGCCAGCAGCGAACAGGGCGCTATGAACACTGAAGCTTTCTTT. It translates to CASSEQGAMNTEAFF.